This TCR beta chain was captured by sequencing in a study of blood T cell repertoires in COVID-19. CDR1 and CDR2 (germline): SQVTM, ANQGSEA. Trimming removed 3 bases at V and 1 base at J, with 6 bases between. CDR3 size: 12 residues. As originally analysed: Researchers report that nucleated cell counts were estimated from reference gene primer amplification. Here immunoSEQ multiplex PCR was the method, and the copy in TCRdb shows in-frame clones only, minus some. V, J and clone size are those of that table, while D and trimming were read from the DNA. The sample consists of about 50,000 clones, about nine tenths of them appearing once.

The origin of this receptor is a man aged 50 to 59 with active COVID-19. Material: peripheral blood. This chain joins TRBV29-1 and TRBJ1-1; D remains unclear. The CDR3 DNA reads TGCAGCGTTGAGGGCAAGAACACTGAAGCTTTCTTT. It codes for CSVEGKNTEAFF.